Given below is one TCR beta chain in context. Antigen unknown. In nominal health when sampled, donors likely had unrecorded immune exposures nonetheless. The junction had 7 bases not matched to a gene; V was cut back by 4 bases and J by 6 bases. The CDR3 consists of 14 residues. Germline V lookup: CDR1 SNHLY, CDR2 FYNNEI. This sample was included in a study of cytomegalovirus exposure and HLA in healthy donors. Both 60 Vbeta primers and 13 Jbeta primers went into the PCR. The assay was immunoSEQ multiplex PCR, and TCRdb's table has in-frame clones only and misses some. Found here are 100,000 to 150,000 clones, more than 65% of them singletons; the top ten hold under 5%. Overall study findings and caveats: Among TCR beta chains, those listed as cytomegalovirus-associated numbered approximately 150. In an earlier analysis, productive rearrangement rates for most beta V segments clustered near 87% or 30%. The study found most TCR sequences rare, yet found some public TCRs in many donors.

This TCR derives from a man younger than 30 in good health and CMV-seropositive. Sequenced: PBMCs. This rearrangement joins TRBV2 to TRBJ2-3, with 7 bases aligning to TRBD2. The CDR3, as DNA: TGTGCCAGCAGTGGAAGGACACTAGCGGATACGCAGTATTTT. It is translated as CASSGRTLADTQYF.